The 15 T cell receptor beta chains given below trace back to one sample, sequenced in a study of liver allograft versus peripheral blood T cells. For the study at large: The authors compared T cell receptor repertoires in transplanted livers with those in the peripheral blood of recipients.

From the reads, TCRdb called clonotypes with MiXCR, one entry per CDR3 protein. In the table there are roughly 9,200 distinct CDR3 sequences, 20% to 30% of which are singletons. The source of these receptors is a human patient who had a liver transplant. Part of the T cell pool may stem from the graft donor.

To note about this clonotype: This may come from a read error, since a much larger clone is one base off. The chain uses TRBV19 and TRBJ1-5; D not certain. The CDR3 has 14 residues. CDR1 and CDR2 from the germline V gene are LNHDA and SQIVND (reference sequence). The CDR3 is CVSSMHVSNQPQHF. CDR3 nucleotide sequence: TGTGTCAGTAGTATGCACGTTAGCAATCAGCCCCAGCATTTT.

This clonotype is classed as medium-sized. The CDR3 is CASSPGRTRSSYEQYF. The CDR3 coding sequence is TGTGCCAGCAGTCCCGGACGGACCAGAAGCTCCTACGAGCAGTACTTC. The chain combines TRBV6-6 with TRBJ2-7; D call uncertain. The CDR3 has 16 residues. Germline values: CDR1 MNHNY, CDR2 SVGAGI (reference sequence). Trimming cost V 5 bases and J 0 bases, with 17 bases left between them.

This clonotype was observed a few times. The chain has TRBV11-2 and TRBJ2-7; 7 nucleotides match TRBD2. The length of the CDR3 is 18 residues. V lost 5 bases, J lost 5 bases, and 21 bases stayed unmatched. The germline gives CDR1 SGHAT, CDR2 FQNNGV. CDR3 in amino acids: CASSALVPTWGGMNEQYF. DNA for the CDR3: TGTGCCAGCAGCGCCTTAGTGCCTACCTGGGGGGGGATGAACGAGCAGTACTTC.

By share of the sample, this clonotype is medium-sized. The rearrangement joins TRBV19 to TRBJ2-2; perhaps TRBD1 as D (5 bases). The germline V gene has CDR1 LNHDA and CDR2 SQIVND (reference sequence). V gave up 6 bases and J gave up 6 bases, with 17 bases separating them. The CDR3 runs to 15 residues. Here the CDR3 DNA reads TGTGCCAGTAGGGCCAGCCGGACACGCCCCGGGGAGCTGTTTTTT. Translated, it gives CASRASRTRPGELFF.

This clonotype showed up just a few times. This chain joins TRBV12-3 or TRBV12-4 and TRBJ1-6, with TRBD1 matching over 10 bases. This CDR3 region has 12 residues. The ends lost 0 bases at V and 16 bases at J; junction bases unmatched: 0. CDR3 sequence (DNA): TGTGCCAGCAGTTTAGCGGGACAGGGGCTCCACTTT. The encoded protein is CASSLAGQGLHF.

The rearrangement uses TRBV6-1 and TRBJ1-5; 9 nucleotides line up with TRBD1. This CDR3 spans 14 amino acids. The V gene's germline CDR1 is MNHNS and CDR2 SASEGT. V trimming: 4 bases; J trimming: 4 bases; junction bases outside the gene matches: 2. The CDR3 is CASSVDRGNQPQHF. CDR3 nucleotides: TGTGCCAGCAGTGTTGACAGGGGGAATCAGCCCCAGCATTTT.

By frequency in the sample, this clonotype is medium-sized. This rearrangement joins TRBV20-1 to TRBJ1-2, with 8 bases lining up with TRBD1. The J segment lost 7 bases and the V segment lost 6 bases, leaving 10 bases of the junction unmatched. The CDR3 loop spans 13 amino acids. The germline V gene encodes CDR1 DFQATT and CDR2 SNEGSKA (reference sequence). The CDR3 region is CSANRQGQVGYTF. CDR3 bases: TGCAGTGCAAACCGACAGGGGCAGGTTGGCTACACCTTC.

DNA of the CDR3: TGTGCCAGCATGAAAGAAAGCTTGGATACGCAGTATTTT. Its protein product is CASMKESLDTQYF. This chain connects TRBV6-1 to TRBJ2-3; D gene unclear. The CDR3 runs 13 residues. Germline CDR1 reads MNHNS; CDR2 reads SASEGT. Trimming took off 7 bases at V and 6 bases at J, with 14 bases between the two ends.

The rearrangement links TRBV5-5 to TRBJ1-2; 8 nucleotides align to TRBD1. With 4 bases clipped from V and 9 bases from J, the junction kept 17 bases outside the gene matches. In germline, CDR1 is SGHKS, CDR2 YYEKEE (reference sequence). CDR3 length: 16 residues. In nucleotides, the CDR3 is TGTGCCAGCAGCCTAATCATTACAAGACAGGGGAAGAGCTACACCTTC. The encoded protein is CASSLIITRQGKSYTF. Using reference TRBV5-5 and TRBJ1-2 for the parts outside the CDR3, the full variable domain is DAGVTQSPTHLIKTRGQQVTLRCSPISGHKSVSWYQQVLGQGPQFIFQYYEKEERGRGNFPDRFSARQFPNYSSELNVNALLLGDSALYLCASSLIITRQGKSYTFGSGTRLTVV.

The chain carries TRBV7-9 and TRBJ2-7, with D possibly TRBD1 on 5 matching bases. The V gene's germline CDR1 is SEHNR and CDR2 FQNEAQ (reference sequence). This CDR3 spans 14 amino acids. V was cut by 1 base and J by 1 base, with 8 bases left in between. The CDR3 region is CASSLEAGSYEQYF. The CDR3 nucleotides are TGTGCCAGCAGCTTAGAGGCAGGGTCCTACGAGCAGTACTTC. The full variable domain, with the rest looked up from reference TRBV7-9 and TRBJ2-7, is DTGVSQNPRHKITKRGQNVTFRCDPISEHNRLYWYRQTLGQGPEFLTYFQNEAQLEKSRLLSDRFSAERPKGSFSTLEIQRTEQGDSAMYLCASSLEAGSYEQYFGPGTRLTVT.

This clonotype was observed at least ten times. The chain couples TRBV27 to TRBJ2-3, with a possible D match to TRBD2 (5 bases). Germline V lookup: CDR1 MNHEY, CDR2 SMNVEV (reference sequence). The CDR3 sequence is 14 residues long. Deletions cut 8 bases from V and 6 bases from J, with 18 bases between. DNA for the CDR3: TGTGCCAGCTCCTTACGGGCCGGGATCGATACGCAGTATTTT. Amino acids: CASSLRAGIDTQYF.

A word on this clonotype: This may be a read error: a much more frequent sequence differs by one nucleotide. V gene TRBV12-5 combines with J gene TRBJ2-1; TRBD1 agrees at 9 bases. J lost 2 bases, V lost 1 base, and 9 bases had no gene match. The CDR3 length is 18 residues. Germline V lookup: CDR1 LGHNT, CDR2 FRNRAP. In DNA form, the CDR3 reads TGTGCTAGTGGTTTGGCATCTTCCTGGGACAGGGCCTACAATGAGCAGTTCTTC. As protein: CASGLASSWDRAYNEQFF. The full variable domain, in which reference TRBV12-5 and TRBJ2-1 provide the parts outside the CDR3, is DARVTQTPRHKVTEMGQEVTMRCQPILGHNTVFWYRQTMMQGLELLAYFRNRAPLDDSGMPKDRFSAEMPDATLATLKIQPSEPRDSAVYFCASGLASSWDRAYNEQFFGPGTRLTVL.

As to this clonotype: One junction end disagrees with the germline gene, perhaps due to a read error. The rearrangement links TRBV12-3 or TRBV12-4 to TRBJ2-1; TRBD1 matches 9 bases. The CDR3 covers 16 residues. This CDR3 reads CTSRGTGTTFYNEQFF. CDR3 DNA: TGTACCAGCAGGGGGACAGGGACGACCTTCTACAATGAGCAGTTCTTC.

Of note for this clonotype: One base away lies a much larger clone, so this may be a sequencing read error. This sequence joins TRBV6-1 and TRBJ2-7; 7 nucleotides line up with TRBD1. The trim removed 1 base at V and 5 bases at J, leaving 11 bases unmatched. The CDR3 is 16 amino acids. The germline CDR1 and CDR2 sequences are MNHNS and SASEGT. The chain's CDR3 is CASSEGMGRGWNEQYF. CDR3 bases: TGTGCCAGCAGTGAAGGAATGGGCAGGGGGTGGAACGAGCAGTACTTC.

V is TRBV5-4 and J is TRBJ2-7; the D call may be TRBD1 or TRBD2 (5 bases each). Germline CDR1 SGHNT, CDR2 YYREEE (reference sequence). Trimming took off 0 bases at V and 3 bases at J, with 10 bases between the two ends. The CDR3 covers 14 residues. CDR3 DNA: TGTGCCAGCAGCTTGGGTGGGGACGACTACGAGCAGTACTTC. Translated, it gives CASSLGGDDYEQYF.